This T cell receptor (beta chain) was profiled in a study of cytomegalovirus exposure and HLA in healthy donors. In the PCR, 60 Vbeta and 13 Jbeta primers were used. Method: immunoSEQ multiplex PCR; TCRdb's copy keeps in-frame clones and lacks some. The sample contains 150,000 or so clones, 76% of which appear only once. V lost 4 bases and J 4 bases, leaving 13 bases between the germline ends. The CDR3 is made up of 14 amino acids. Germline CDR1 and CDR2: MNHEY and SVGAGI. The V gene is TRBV6-5, the J gene TRBJ2-5, with D possibly matching TRBD1 (7 bases). This receptor was taken from a female donor in good health and CMV-seronegative. Sequencing was carried out using PBMCs. The CDR3 nucleotides read TGTGCCAGCAGTTCCTTCCAGGGGGGAGAGACCCAGTACTTC. This gives the protein CASSSFQGGETQYF.